Listed here are 29 T cell receptor beta chains from one sample, sequenced in a study of blood T cell repertoires in COVID-19. Repertoires were generated with immunoSEQ multiplex PCR, while TCRdb's copy carries only in-frame clones and drops some. The table lists 250,000 to 350,000 clones, around 90% of them singletons. Sample: peripheral blood. The source is a woman in her forties or fifties who had recovered from COVID-19.

In regard to this clone: One end of the junction varies from germline; a read error may be responsible. This chain links TRBV28 with TRBJ1-5; 11 nucleotides align to TRBD1. Germline values: CDR1 MDHEN, CDR2 SYDVKM. This CDR3 comprises 15 residues. This chain's CDR3 is CASSPRTGGKQPQHF. The CDR3 DNA follows: TGTGCCAGCAGTCCCCGGACAGGGGGCAAACAGCCCCAGCATTTT. Together with reference TRBV28 and TRBJ1-5, the CDR3 gives the full variable domain: DVKVTQSSRYLVKRTGEKVFLECVQDMDHENMFWYRQDPGLGLRLIYFSYDVKMKEKGDIPEGYSVSREKKERFSLILESASTNQTSMYLCASSPRTGGKQPQHFGDGTRLSIL.

The genes are TRBV30 and TRBJ2-1, with 8 bases lining up with TRBD2. V lost 2 bases, J lost 3 bases, and 9 bases stayed unmatched. The CDR3 is 16 residues long. CDR1 is GTSNPN and CDR2 is SVGIG in the germline V gene (reference sequence). The CDR3 sequence: CAWSNPSSGNYNEQFF. The DNA for the CDR3 is TGTGCCTGGAGTAATCCTAGTAGCGGGAACTACAATGAGCAGTTCTTC.

V usage is TRBV11-3 and J usage is TRBJ2-3, with D possibly being TRBD1 (5 bases). The CDR3 runs 15 residues. CDR1 and CDR2 (germline): SGHNT, YENEEA. V lost 2 bases, J lost 2 bases, and 11 bases lay in between. Here the CDR3 DNA reads TGTGCCAGCAGCTTATCGAGACAGCTCACAGATACGCAGTATTTT. Its protein product is CASSLSRQLTDTQYF.

This chain uses TRBV20-1 with TRBJ2-2; tentative D call: TRBD1 (5 bases). In germline, CDR1 is DFQATT, CDR2 SNEGSKA (reference sequence). The CDR3 totals 14 residues. Trimming shortened V by 3 bases and J by 4 bases, and 12 bases separated the two germline ends. The CDR3 sequence: CSASLQGGTGELFF. DNA for the CDR3: TGCAGTGCTAGTCTCCAGGGTGGCACCGGGGAGCTGTTTTTT.

The V call is TRBV6-4, the J call TRBJ1-2; TRBD1 is a possible D gene (5 bases). V shed 7 bases and J shed 3 bases, with 12 bases lying between them. The CDR3 has 13 residues. CDR1 is MRHNA and CDR2 is SNTAGT in the germline V gene. The CDR3 region is CASTGYPYYGYTF. In DNA form, the CDR3 reads TGTGCCAGCACAGGGTATCCCTACTATGGCTACACCTTC.

This clone appeared once. The chain couples TRBV2 to TRBJ1-2, with a weak D call TRBD1 (6 bases). The CDR3 is made up of 12 amino acids. Trimming stripped 6 bases from V and 2 bases from J, with 7 bases between. Germline CDR1 is SNHLY and CDR2 is FYNNEI. As DNA, the CDR3 is TGTGCCAGCAGGCAGGGGAACTATGGCTACACCTTC. This encodes CASRQGNYGYTF.

J is TRBJ2-3 and V is TRBV5-1; 7 nucleotides align to TRBD2. Germline CDR1 is SGHRS and CDR2 is YFSETQ. V trimming: 5 bases; J trimming: 1 base; junction bases outside the gene matches: 4. CDR3 size: 14 residues. CDR3 DNA: TGCGCCAGCAGATCCGGACTAGGCACAGATACGCAGTATTTT. Its translation: CASRSGLGTDTQYF.

The V call is TRBV19, the J call TRBJ2-3; tentatively, D is TRBD1 (5 bases). V shed 7 bases and J shed 0 bases, with 11 bases lying between them. Germline V lookup: CDR1 LNHDA, CDR2 SQIVND (reference sequence). The CDR3 has 14 amino acids. For the CDR3, the DNA is TGTGCCAGTAAACTTTCAGGGAGCACAGATACGCAGTATTTT. This translates into CASKLSGSTDTQYF.

The count of this clone is one. The J gene is TRBJ2-3, the V gene TRBV4-3; TRBD2 is a possible D gene (5 bases). The V and J ends lost 1 base and 3 bases respectively, with 8 bases between them. CDR1 LGHNA and CDR2 YSLEER come from the germline V gene. The CDR3 contains 14 residues. Here the CDR3 DNA reads TGCGCCAGCAGCCAAGCCGGGGAGACAGATACGCAGTATTTT. Amino acid sequence: CASSQAGETDTQYF.

J is TRBJ2-5 and V is TRBV25-1, with a weak D call TRBD1 (5 bases). This CDR3 comprises 15 residues. The germline V gene encodes CDR1 MGHDK and CDR2 SYGVNS. Trimming removed 1 base from V and 1 base from J, with 10 bases in between. The CDR3 DNA follows: TGTGCCAGCAGTGAATGGACACAACTCCAAGAGACCCAGTACTTC. Translation gives CASSEWTQLQETQYF.

The chain combines TRBV30 with TRBJ2-7; D is uncertain. With 0 bases removed from V and 3 bases from J, the gap between germline ends came to 6 bases. Per germline, CDR1 GTSNPN and CDR2 SVGIG (reference sequence). This CDR3 is 12 amino acids long. The CDR3 nucleotides read TGTGCCTGGAGTGTAAGCGTCTACGAGCAGTACTTC. This sequence encodes CAWSVSVYEQYF.

The chain couples TRBV28 to TRBJ2-3; possibly TRBD1 for D (6 bases). In germline, CDR1 is MDHEN, CDR2 SYDVKM. V lost 0 bases to trimming and J lost 1 base, with 11 bases between them. The CDR3 is made up of 16 amino acids. CDR3 sequence reads: CASSLWGAAGTDTQYF. DNA of the CDR3: TGTGCCAGCAGTTTATGGGGGGCGGCCGGCACAGATACGCAGTATTTT.

The J gene is TRBJ2-2, the V gene TRBV25-1, with 10 bases identical to TRBD2. With 1 base clipped from V and 1 base from J, the junction kept 0 bases outside the gene matches. Germline loops: CDR1 MGHDK, CDR2 SYGVNS. This CDR3 has 16 amino acids. CDR3 in DNA: TGTGCCAGCAGTGAATGGACTAGCGGGAACACCGGGGAGCTGTTTTTT. It specifies CASSEWTSGNTGELFF.

The V gene is TRBV13, the J gene TRBJ2-2; tentatively, D is TRBD2 (5 bases). Looked up from germline, CDR1 is PRHDT and CDR2 is FYEKMQ (reference sequence). V was cut by 5 bases and J by 5 bases, with 18 bases left in between. There are 16 residues in the CDR3. CDR3 in DNA: TGTGCCAGCAGCGCAGGAGGTTATCTTGGGACCGGGGAGCTGTTTTTT. Translation: CASSAGGYLGTGELFF.

The V gene is TRBV18, the J gene TRBJ2-7; possible D gene TRBD1, 6 bases. V gave up 6 bases and J gave up 3 bases, with 9 bases separating them. The length of the CDR3 is 12 residues. Germline CDR1 reads KGHSH; CDR2 reads LQKENI. The chain's CDR3 is CASSTQGYEQYF. CDR3 nucleotide sequence: TGTGCCAGCTCGACACAGGGCTACGAGCAGTACTTC.

The chain couples TRBV7-9 to TRBJ1-1, with D uncertain. This CDR3 has 15 amino acids. With 0 bases removed from V and 6 bases from J, the gap between germline ends came to 14 bases. CDR1 is SEHNR and CDR2 is FQNEAQ in the germline V gene (reference sequence). DNA for the CDR3: TGTGCCAGCAGCTTAGCCCTGAGGGATAGGCCTGAAGCTTTCTTT. Translated: CASSLALRDRPEAFF.

The rearrangement uses TRBV7-2 and TRBJ2-2, with TRBD1 matching over 8 bases. Germline V lookup: CDR1 SGHTA, CDR2 FQGNSA. The CDR3 spans 15 residues. V lost 6 bases to trimming and J lost 0 bases; unmatched junction nucleotides: 3. The CDR3 coding sequence is TGTGCCAGCAGAAGGGACAGGACGAACACCGGGGAGCTGTTTTTT. Protein product: CASRRDRTNTGELFF.

The DNA of the CDR3 is TGTGCCAGCAGGTACGGGACAGAAACCTACGAGCAGTACTTC. Protein: CASRYGTETYEQYF. J is TRBJ2-7 and V is TRBV2; 7 positions agree with TRBD1. Per the germline V gene, CDR1 is SNHLY and CDR2 is FYNNEI. The CDR3 totals 14 residues. The J segment lost 2 bases and the V segment lost 6 bases, leaving 7 bases of the junction unmatched. The full variable domain, in which reference TRBV2 and TRBJ2-7 provide the parts outside the CDR3, is EPEVTQTPSHQVTQMGQEVILRCVPISNHLYFYWYRQILGQKVEFLVSFYNNEISEKSEIFDDQFSVERPDGSNFTLKIRSTKLEDSAMYFCASRYGTETYEQYFGPGTRLTVT.

Only one count was recorded for this clone. The chain carries TRBV10-3 and TRBJ2-1; TRBD1 might be the D (6 bases). Trimming removed 2 bases from V and 10 bases from J, with 15 bases in between. CDR1 and CDR2 (germline): ENHRY, SYGVKD. The CDR3 has 14 residues. The CDR3: CAISEKGGAREQFF. CDR3 sequence (DNA): TGTGCCATCAGTGAGAAAGGGGGAGCAAGGGAGCAGTTCTTC.

This sequence joins TRBV21-1 and TRBJ2-7; TRBD2, the table's D call, was not compared with the DNA. TRBV21-1 is a known pseudogene. The CDR3 totals 19 residues. The chain's CDR3 is CASSKALYKSGGSTYEQYF. The CDR3 DNA reads as TGTGCCAGCAGCAAAGCGCTTTATAAATCGGGGGGTTCAACCTACGAGCAGTACTTC.

The V call is TRBV7-6, the J call TRBJ2-7, with TRBD2 as a possible D gene (6 bases). The CDR3 sequence is 16 residues long. V dropped 5 bases and J dropped 0 bases, with 17 bases sitting between them. The germline V gene has CDR1 SGHVS and CDR2 FNYEAQ. CDR3 residues: CASSPLGRETSYEQYF. The CDR3 bases are TGTGCCAGCAGCCCCTTAGGACGGGAGACCTCCTACGAGCAGTACTTC.

The rearrangement uses TRBV29-1 and TRBJ2-5; 9 bases are a match to TRBD1. The CDR3 is 12 amino acids. V lost 6 bases to trimming and J lost 2 bases; unmatched junction nucleotides: 1. Looked up from germline, CDR1 is SQVTM and CDR2 is ANQGSEA. The CDR3 nucleotides are TGCAGCGTGGGACAGGGACAAGAGACCCAGTACTTC. This sequence encodes CSVGQGQETQYF.

The chain links TRBV15 to TRBJ1-6; 7 bases line up with TRBD1. CDR3 size: 16 residues. V was clipped by 4 bases and J by 7 bases; unmatched bases: 10. In germline, CDR1 is LNHNV, CDR2 YYDKDF (reference sequence). CDR3 amino acids: CATSKLSGTENSPLHF. The CDR3, as DNA: TGTGCCACCAGCAAACTTTCCGGGACAGAAAATTCACCCCTCCACTTT.

The genes are TRBV9 and TRBJ1-3; 8 nucleotides align to TRBD1. Germline V lookup: CDR1 SGDLS, CDR2 YYNGEE. The CDR3 length is 14 residues. V was clipped by 3 bases and J by 8 bases; unmatched bases: 7. As DNA, the CDR3 is TGTGCCAGCAGCGCCAACGGACAGGGAGACACCATATATTTT. Its protein is CASSANGQGDTIYF.

Concerning this clone: The same CDR3 also results from other DNA sequences found in this sample. V gene TRBV9 combines with J gene TRBJ1-6; the D gene is possibly TRBD1 (6 bases). The CDR3 is made up of 14 amino acids. V lost 5 bases and J 7 bases, leaving 13 bases between the germline ends. Per the germline V gene, CDR1 is SGDLS and CDR2 is YYNGEE. CDR3 region: CASSLDRKNSPLHF. The CDR3 DNA is TGTGCCAGCAGTCTCGACAGGAAAAATTCACCCCTCCACTTT.

The chain has TRBV6-5 and TRBJ2-7; 7 bases map to TRBD2. Germline trimming cut 6 bases from V and 3 bases from J; bases unmatched to any gene: 2. This CDR3 has 12 amino acids. Germline V lookup: CDR1 MNHEY, CDR2 SVGAGI. In DNA, the CDR3 is TGTGCCAGCAGGGGCGGGGGCTACGAGCAGTACTTC. It yields the protein CASRGGGYEQYF.

The V and J genes are TRBV4-2 and TRBJ2-2, with TRBD1 identical over 10 bases. The CDR3 spans 15 residues. The V and J ends lost 1 base and 5 bases, in that order; junction bases with no gene match: 1. Germline values: CDR1 LGHNA, CDR2 YNFKEQ. CDR3 nucleotide sequence: TGTGCCAGCAGCCAAGGGACAGGGGGAACCGGGGAGCTGTTTTTT. It specifies CASSQGTGGTGELFF.

The genes are TRBV14 and TRBJ2-6; D is perhaps TRBD1 (5 bases). CDR3 size: 19 residues. CDR1 and CDR2 (germline): SGHDN, FVKESK. V lost 1 base, J lost 0 bases, and 16 bases lay in between. CDR3 coding DNA: TGTGCCAGCAGCCAAGGGGCCTGGGGCAGGGCCTCTGGGGCCAACGTCCTGACTTTC. Its translation is CASSQGAWGRASGANVLTF.

This sequence joins TRBV5-1 and TRBJ1-2; D possibly corresponds to TRBD1 (5 bases). Trimming cost V 5 bases and J 1 base, with 9 bases left between them. This CDR3 is 13 amino acids long. Germline V gene data show CDR1 as SGHRS and CDR2 as YFSETQ. CDR3 sequence reads: CASRRTRNYGYTF. Written as DNA, the CDR3 is TGCGCCAGCAGACGGACACGTAACTATGGCTACACCTTC.